Many counts were recorded for the clone carrying this T cell receptor (beta chain). The target antigen is unknown. This entry is derived from a study of T-cell reconstitution after alpha-beta-depleted transplantation in children. As it was prepared, the TCRbeta library received unique molecular identifiers. TCRdb redid the calling of the PCR reads with MiXCR, one entry per CDR3 protein. The data contain approximately 490,000 distinct CDR3 sequences, about 11% of them seen just once; the ten biggest clones take up approximately 2%. This CDR3 has 16 residues. Trimming took 1 base from V and 4 from J, leaving 17 bases between them. The V gene's germline CDR1 is DFQATT and CDR2 SNEGSKA (reference sequence). Study-level findings and limits: Alpha-beta T cells about two months after transplant reportedly derived from several hundred expanded graft clones. Newly produced T cells mostly accounted for T-cell counts and diversity one year post-transplant. The origin of high day-60 TCRbeta diversity in some patients lay in surviving recipient T cells and thymic progenitors.

This chain connects TRBV20-1 to TRBJ2-1; no definite D call. Sample: PBMCs, taken before TCRalphabeta/CD19-depleted stem cell transplant. The TCR originated in a child under 10 years old with inherited bone marrow failure, due to receive a stem cell transplant. The CDR3 nucleotides read TGCAGTGCTAGAGTAATGGTCGGATCGGCGTACAATGAGCAGTTCTTC. Translated, it gives CSARVMVGSAYNEQFF.